The 14 T cell receptor beta chains in this list originate from one sample, sequenced in a study of blood T cells in healthy people across ages (dated by TCRdb to 2015 to 2017). Receptor amplification or capture employed 5' RACE. The sequencing machine was an Illumina HiSeq 2500. A second PCR of about 6 to 12 cycles was performed with a sample-barcoded 5' primer and a J-beta primer mix. The public reads were run again by TCRdb, first through fastp at Q25 and then through MiXCR, and only productive beta chains were kept. Rows with one shared CDR3 protein collapse into an entry with the most common genes and DNA. A total of 600,000 or so distinct CDR3 sequences appear in this sample, under 30% of them only once. The ten largest clones capture roughly 14% of the sample. The source material was blood. The receptor set was obtained from a woman older than 75 in good health.

V is TRBV20-1 and J is TRBJ2-1; the D is unclear. This CDR3 spans 12 amino acids. V lost 0 bases to trimming and J lost 15 bases, with 15 bases between them. Germline V gives CDR1 DFQATT, CDR2 SNEGSKA (reference sequence). The CDR3 loop is CSARDIPGRPFF. The DNA for the CDR3 is TGCAGTGCTAGAGATATCCCCGGCCGGCCGTTCTTC.

This chain connects TRBV7-2 to TRBJ2-3; 7 bases match TRBD2. From germline, CDR1 is SGHTA and CDR2 FQGNSA. This CDR3 has 18 residues. The trim removed 2 bases at V and 2 bases at J, leaving 13 bases unmatched. The CDR3 DNA reads as TGTGCCAGCAGCTTATGGATTTGGCGGGGGATAAACACAGATACGCAGTATTTT. Protein: CASSLWIWRGINTDTQYF.

This sequence joins TRBV3-1 and TRBJ2-4; D uncertain. The end of the DNA fits TRBJ2-7 better, so the J call may be wrong. The germline V gene encodes CDR1 LGHDT and CDR2 YNNKEL (reference sequence). The CDR3 runs 14 residues. The CDR3 DNA is TGTGCCAGCAGCCAAGATAGTCTGAGCTACGAGCAGTACTTC. Encoded protein: CASSQDSLSYEQYF.

In the case of this clonotype: A much larger clone lies one base from this, so it may be a read error. The chain is built from TRBV11-2 and TRBJ2-3, with TRBD1 matching 8 bases. This CDR3 spans 14 amino acids. CDR1 SGHAT and CDR2 FQNNGV come from the germline V gene. V was clipped by 6 bases and J by 7 bases; unmatched bases: 9. The CDR3 spells CASSMDRVSYTQYF. Here the CDR3 DNA reads TGTGCCAGCAGTATGGACAGGGTAAGTTATACGCAGTATTTT.

There are many counts of this clonotype. V gene TRBV5-1 combines with J gene TRBJ2-7, with 7 bases identical to TRBD1. Per the germline V gene, CDR1 is SGHRS and CDR2 is YFSETQ. The CDR3 length is 15 residues. The V and J ends lost 0 bases and 4 bases, in that order; junction bases with no gene match: 7. CDR3 amino acids: CASSLVEGAGYEQYF. In DNA form, the CDR3 reads TGCGCCAGCAGCTTGGTCGAGGGGGCAGGGTACGAGCAGTACTTC.

In its sample, this clonotype was seen a few times. No conserved phenylalanine or tryptophan is present at the end of the CDR3, so a read error is the likely explanation. The V and J genes are TRBV7-2 and TRBJ1-1; D unclear. The CDR3 is 13 amino acids. CDR1 is SGHTA and CDR2 is FQGNSA in the germline V gene. CDR3 DNA: TGTGCCGGCAGCTTAGACCAGAACACTGAAGCTTTCTGT. This codes for CAGSLDQNTEAFC.

This clonotype was recorded many times. The chain recombines TRBV12-3 or TRBV12-4 with TRBJ2-7; perhaps TRBD2 as D (5 bases). The CDR3 spans 13 residues. The V gene lost 3 bases and the J gene lost 4 bases, with 10 bases spanning the gap. The CDR3, as DNA: TGTGCCAGCAGTTTTAACTCGGGGTACGAGCAGTACTTC. Its translation is CASSFNSGYEQYF.

This clonotype occurred many times. The chain joins TRBV12-3 or TRBV12-4 to TRBJ2-7; D remains unclear. V was cut by 5 bases and J by 2 bases, with 16 bases left in between. This CDR3 comprises 15 residues. CDR3 nucleotides: TGTGCCAGCAGTCCCGAGCGTATTGGGCCCTACGAGCAGTACTTC. Amino acids: CASSPERIGPYEQYF.

Concerning this clonotype itself: A much larger clone differs from this one at a single base, so this may be a read error. The chain has TRBV5-1 and TRBJ2-3, with TRBD1 identical over 9 bases. V shed 6 bases and J 4 bases; nucleotides not matched to a gene: 12. Germline CDR1 reads SGHRS; CDR2 reads YFSETQ. The CDR3 consists of 16 residues. The CDR3 here is CASNAVRDRVSDTQYF. CDR3 sequence (DNA): TGCGCCAGCAACGCCGTTAGGGACAGGGTTTCAGATACGCAGTATTTT.

The gene calls are TRBV7-6 and TRBJ1-2; D is unclear. CDR1 and CDR2 (germline): SGHVS, FNYEAQ. Trimming took off 4 bases at V and 6 bases at J, with 15 bases between the two ends. The CDR3 length is 14 residues. The CDR3 protein is CASSSGFEVNGYTF. CDR3 DNA sequence: TGTGCCAGCAGCTCCGGTTTTGAGGTGAATGGCTACACCTTC. Full variable domain (missing parts from reference TRBV7-6 and TRBJ1-2): GAGVSQSPRYKVTKRGQDVALRCDPISGHVSLYWYRQALGQGPEFLTYFNYEAQQDKSGLPNDRFSAERPEGSISTLTIQRTEQRDSAMYRCASSSGFEVNGYTFGSGTRLTVV.

This clonotype was counted many times. The rearrangement joins TRBV27 to TRBJ2-5, with TRBD2 matching 7 bases. The germline CDR1 and CDR2 sequences are MNHEY and SMNVEV (reference sequence). Trimming at V came to 6 bases and at J to 0 bases, leaving 1 base not matched to a gene. The CDR3 length is 13 residues. In nucleotides, the CDR3 is TGTGCCAGCAGAGCGGGGTACCAAGAGACCCAGTACTTC. Encoded protein: CASRAGYQETQYF.

There are a few counts of this clonotype. V is TRBV7-9 and J is TRBJ2-2; D call uncertain. Germline CDR1 is SEHNR and CDR2 is FQNEAQ (reference sequence). The ends were cut back, 5 bases at V and 0 bases at J, with 13 bases in the middle. The CDR3 spans 16 residues. The CDR3 DNA is TGTGCCAGCAGCCCCGGCCGGCTCGCGAACACCGGGGAGCTGTTTTTT. Its protein is CASSPGRLANTGELFF.

The rearrangement links TRBV5-1 to TRBJ2-3, with D possibly being TRBD1 or TRBD2 (5 bases each). The germline gives CDR1 SGHRS, CDR2 YFSETQ. The V end was cut by 0 bases, the J end by 0 bases, with 17 bases between. This CDR3 spans 18 amino acids. CDR3 DNA: TGCGCCAGCAGCTTGGCCGTACGGGGCCTGTCTAGCACAGATACGCAGTATTTT. Amino acids: CASSLAVRGLSSTDTQYF.

This clonotype has just a few counts. The chain combines TRBV5-4 with TRBJ2-3, with 14 bases aligning to TRBD2. Germline CDR1 reads SGHNT; CDR2 reads YYREEE (reference sequence). The CDR3 contains 17 residues. Trimming took 0 bases from V and 4 from J; bases not matched to a gene: 4. The CDR3 DNA follows: TGTGCCAGCAGCTTGGGACTAGCGGGGGGGCAGGCAGATACGCAGTATTTT. As protein: CASSLGLAGGQADTQYF.